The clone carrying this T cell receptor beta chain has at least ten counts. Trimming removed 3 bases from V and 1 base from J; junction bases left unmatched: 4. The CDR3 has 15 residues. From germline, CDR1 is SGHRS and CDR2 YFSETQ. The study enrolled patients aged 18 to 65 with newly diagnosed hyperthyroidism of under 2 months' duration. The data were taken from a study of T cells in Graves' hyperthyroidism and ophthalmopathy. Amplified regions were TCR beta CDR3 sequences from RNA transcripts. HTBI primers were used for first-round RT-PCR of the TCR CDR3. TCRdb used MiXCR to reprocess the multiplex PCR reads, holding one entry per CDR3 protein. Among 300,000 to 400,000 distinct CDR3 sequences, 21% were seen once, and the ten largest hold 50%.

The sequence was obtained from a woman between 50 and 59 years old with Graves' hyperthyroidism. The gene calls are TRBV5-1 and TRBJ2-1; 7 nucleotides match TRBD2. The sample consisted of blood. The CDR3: CASSSAGRSYNEQFF. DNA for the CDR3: TGCGCCAGCAGCTCAGCGGGACGGTCCTACAATGAGCAGTTCTTC.